A selection of T cell receptor beta chains follows, all from one sample in a study of a mutant IDH1 vaccine in newly diagnosed glioma. Some clones are missing from TCRdb's copy, which holds only in-frame ones; the method was immunoSEQ multiplex PCR. The data contain 85,000 to 100,000 clones, around 80% of them singletons. Sequenced here: PBMCs, sampled from a glioma patient treated with radiotherapy, temozolomide or both. The source is a man in his forties with glioma. The CDR3 runs from the conserved cysteine through the conserved F or W. Each record gives: J gene, D gene, clone size, V gene, CDR3 protein, CDR3 DNA. A D gene is named only where the DNA matches it firmly. Clone sizes are given selectively: once, few, many, or a class where the clone is expanded.

j_gene: TRBJ1-5
d_gene: .
abundance: .
v_gene: TRBV19
CDR3aa: CASSNGSPQPQHF
CDR3nt: TGTGCCAGTAGTAATGGCAGCCCTCAGCCCCAGCATTTT

j_gene: TRBJ2-5
d_gene: .
abundance: .
v_gene: TRBV11-3
CDR3aa: CASSSGAETQYF
CDR3nt: TGTGCCAGCAGTTCGGGGGCAGAGACCCAGTACTTC

j_gene: TRBJ1-2
d_gene: .
abundance: .
v_gene: TRBV5-4
CDR3aa: CASSLTGWEGYTF
CDR3nt: TGTGCCAGCAGCTTGACAGGGTGGGAGGGCTACACCTTC

j_gene: TRBJ2-2
d_gene: TRBD2
abundance: once
v_gene: TRBV4-3
CDR3aa: CASSQAISGRYTGELFF
CDR3nt: TGCGCCAGCAGCCAAGCTATCAGCGGGAGGTACACCGGGGAGCTGTTTTTT

j_gene: TRBJ1-1
d_gene: .
abundance: .
v_gene: TRBV6-1
CDR3aa: CASSEDGRVGATEAFF
CDR3nt: TGTGCCAGCAGTGAAGACGGACGGGTCGGGGCAACTGAAGCTTTCTTT

j_gene: TRBJ1-2
d_gene: .
abundance: .
v_gene: TRBV7-8
CDR3aa: CASSLNDISGYTF
CDR3nt: TGTGCCAGCAGCTTAAACGACATTTCTGGCTACACCTTC

j_gene: TRBJ2-1
d_gene: TRBD2
abundance: .
v_gene: TRBV2
CDR3aa: CASKGGLAGTSYNEQFF
CDR3nt: TGTGCCAGCAAGGGCGGGCTAGCGGGTACCTCCTACAATGAGCAGTTCTTC

j_gene: TRBJ2-7
d_gene: TRBD1
abundance: .
v_gene: TRBV10-3
CDR3aa: CAITRDRYEQYF
CDR3nt: TGTGCCATCACTAGGGACAGGTACGAGCAGTACTTC

j_gene: TRBJ2-7
d_gene: .
abundance: .
v_gene: TRBV4-3
CDR3aa: CASSQDSAGVKYF
CDR3nt: TGCGCCAGCAGCCAAGATTCGGCAGGGGTGAAGTACTTC

j_gene: TRBJ1-3
d_gene: .
abundance: .
v_gene: TRBV4-1
CDR3aa: CASSQVDTIYF
CDR3nt: TGCGCCAGCAGCCAAGTTGACACCATATATTTT

j_gene: TRBJ2-7
d_gene: TRBD2
abundance: .
v_gene: TRBV4-2
CDR3aa: CASSLGLAGAYEQYF
CDR3nt: TGTGCCAGCAGCCTCGGACTAGCGGGAGCCTACGAGCAGTACTTC

j_gene: TRBJ2-2
d_gene: TRBD2
abundance: .
v_gene: TRBV5-5
CDR3aa: CASSPRLAGGPTGELFF
CDR3nt: TGTGCCAGCAGCCCCAGACTAGCGGGAGGGCCCACCGGGGAGCTGTTTTTT

j_gene: TRBJ2-7
d_gene: .
abundance: .
v_gene: TRBV29-1
CDR3aa: CSVEDPSAPGSYEQYF
CDR3nt: TGCAGCGTTGAAGATCCGTCCGCCCCGGGATCCTACGAGCAGTACTTC

j_gene: TRBJ2-3
d_gene: TRBD1
abundance: .
v_gene: TRBV23-1
CDR3aa: CASSRTGGPDTQYF
CDR3nt: TGCGCCAGCAGCCGGACAGGGGGTCCAGATACGCAGTATTTT

j_gene: TRBJ1-3
d_gene: .
abundance: .
v_gene: TRBV23-1
CDR3aa: CASTTPTGGPSGNTIYF
CDR3nt: TGCGCCAGCACCACCCCGACAGGAGGGCCCTCTGGAAACACCATATATTTT

j_gene: TRBJ2-7
d_gene: TRBD2
abundance: .
v_gene: TRBV29-1
CDR3aa: CSVEVWGGEQYF
CDR3nt: TGCAGCGTTGAAGTATGGGGGGGCGAGCAGTACTTC

j_gene: TRBJ1-5
d_gene: .
abundance: many
v_gene: TRBV5-6
CDR3aa: CASSLGRGRNQPQHF
CDR3nt: TGTGCCAGCAGCTTGGGACGGGGTCGCAATCAGCCCCAGCATTTT

j_gene: TRBJ1-4
d_gene: .
abundance: .
v_gene: TRBV4-3
CDR3aa: CASSATSGLRGKLFF
CDR3nt: TGCGCCAGCAGCGCGACCTCGGGACTGAGGGGAAAACTGTTTTTT

j_gene: TRBJ1-5
d_gene: .
abundance: .
v_gene: TRBV6-5
CDR3aa: CASSSTGTGQPQHF
CDR3nt: TGTGCCAGCAGTTCAACAGGGACGGGTCAGCCCCAGCATTTT

j_gene: TRBJ2-1
d_gene: TRBD2
abundance: .
v_gene: TRBV15
CDR3aa: CATSRDRGGSIYNEQFF
CDR3nt: TGTGCCACCAGCAGAGATCGGGGCGGGAGCATCTACAATGAGCAGTTCTTC

j_gene: TRBJ2-4
d_gene: .
abundance: .
v_gene: TRBV10-3
CDR3aa: CATENGAKNIQYF
CDR3nt: TGTGCCACCGAGAATGGGGCCAAAAACATTCAGTACTTC

j_gene: TRBJ1-6
d_gene: .
abundance: .
v_gene: TRBV2
CDR3aa: CASTPGTENSPLHF
CDR3nt: TGTGCCAGCACCCCTGGGACGGAAAATTCACCCCTCCACTTT

j_gene: TRBJ2-7
d_gene: .
abundance: .
v_gene: TRBV6-5
CDR3aa: CASSRGREQYF
CDR3nt: TGTGCCAGCAGCCGCGGACGAGAGCAGTACTTC

j_gene: TRBJ2-3
d_gene: .
abundance: .
v_gene: TRBV6-1
CDR3aa: CASSPGVSTDTQYF
CDR3nt: TGTGCCAGCAGCCCAGGGGTTAGCACAGATACGCAGTATTTT

j_gene: TRBJ1-3
d_gene: .
abundance: .
v_gene: TRBV7-9
CDR3aa: CASSPEAGSLEGNTIYF
CDR3nt: TGTGCCAGCAGCCCAGAAGCAGGGAGCTTGGAAGGAAACACCATATATTTT

j_gene: TRBJ2-4
d_gene: TRBD1
abundance: .
v_gene: TRBV2
CDR3aa: CASSELGQGIAKNIQYF
CDR3nt: TGTGCCAGCAGTGAACTCGGACAGGGTATAGCCAAAAACATTCAGTACTTC